This T cell receptor (beta chain) was identified in a study of cytotoxic CD8 clonotypes in ibrutinib-treated CLL. The study, taken as a whole, reports: The clonality went up when patients responded to ibrutinib and dropped back toward baseline at progression.

CDR1 SGHRS and CDR2 YFSETQ come from the germline V gene. The CDR3 extends over 18 amino acids. V lost 0 bases, J lost 5 bases, and 12 bases stayed unmatched. Only in-frame clones appear in the TCRdb table, and some are missing; sequencing was by immunoSEQ multiplex PCR. The sample holds some 310,000 clones; just under 80% are singletons and the top ten take about 6.3%. Of note for this clone: Its cognate antigen is unknown.

Material: PBMCs, obtained before ibrutinib treatment. The V gene is TRBV5-1, the J gene TRBJ2-7; 12 positions match TRBD2. This TCR was recovered from a human donor with chronic lymphocytic leukemia. CDR3 protein: CASSLAFLGTSGLNEQYF. The CDR3, as DNA: TGCGCCAGCAGCTTGGCGTTTCTGGGGACTAGCGGGCTCAACGAGCAGTACTTC. The full variable domain, in which reference TRBV5-1 and TRBJ2-7 provide the parts outside the CDR3, is KAGVTQTPRYLIKTRGQQVTLSCSPISGHRSVSWYQQTPGQGLQFLFEYFSETQRNKGNFPGRFSGRQFSNSRSEMNVSTLELGDSALYLCASSLAFLGTSGLNEQYFGPGTRLTVT.